Included here is one T cell receptor (beta chain) sequence, with context. The sample comes from a study of blood T cell repertoires in COVID-19. As for the study in general: T cells, B-cell-depleted T cells, or PBMCs supplied cDNA or gDNA.

Original data processing: Counts of nucleated cells, estimated from reference gene primer amplification, were obtained. The table came from immunoSEQ multiplex PCR; TCRdb's copy has only in-frame clones and leaves some out. The V and J calls and the clone size are those of that table, but D and trimming were determined from the DNA. Among around 75,000 clones, 88% were seen once, and the ten largest hold about 21%. The germline V gene has CDR1 MNHEY and CDR2 SMNVEV (reference sequence). This CDR3 comprises 20 residues. The junction had 19 bases not matched to a gene; V was cut back by 1 base and J by 4 bases.

Specimen: peripheral blood. The chain employs TRBV27 and TRBJ2-7; 10 bases are a match to TRBD1. This receptor was identified in a human donor in a cohort sampled during active COVID-19. The chain's CDR3 is CASSLLKPGQGRGWEYEQYF. For the CDR3, the DNA is TGTGCCAGCAGTTTATTGAAACCGGGACAGGGGAGAGGATGGGAGTACGAGCAGTACTTC.